The 9 T cell receptor beta chains presented below share a single source sample, sequenced in a study of blood T cells in healthy people across ages. PCR was performed a second time for about 7 to 12 cycles using a sample-barcoded 5' primer and a J-beta primer mix. TCRdb reanalysed the 5' RACE reads using MiXCR and keeps one entry per CDR3 protein. The sample lists 800,000 or so distinct CDR3 sequences; about 45% were seen once. Material: blood. All receptors derive from a man older than 75 in good health.

The chain is built from TRBV6-1 and TRBJ2-1; TRBD2 matches 9 bases. Germline V CDR1 and CDR2: MNHNS, SASEGT. Trimming cost V 5 bases and J 4 bases; bases outside gene matches: 15. This CDR3 has 18 amino acids. The CDR3: CASSTGASGRPTYNEQFF. CDR3 nucleotide sequence: TGTGCCAGCAGTACGGGGGCCAGCGGGAGGCCAACATACAATGAGCAGTTCTTC.

The V gene is TRBV9, the J gene TRBJ2-1, with D hard to call. Germline loops: CDR1 SGDLS, CDR2 YYNGEE. This CDR3 has 16 amino acids. V was pared by 0 bases and J by 2 bases, with 12 bases between. The CDR3 coding sequence is TGTGCCAGCAGCGTAGCTCTTGGAGAAACCTACAATGAGCAGTTCTTC. This gives the protein CASSVALGETYNEQFF. The variable domain in full, completed from reference TRBV9 and TRBJ2-1, reads DSGVTQTPKHLITATGQRVTLRCSPRSGDLSVYWYQQSLDQGLQFLIQYYNGEERAKGNILERFSAQQFPDLHSELNLSSLELGDSALYFCASSVALGETYNEQFFGPGTRLTVL.

The chain uses TRBV7-2 and TRBJ2-1, with D uncertain. The ends were cut back, 6 bases at V and 0 bases at J, with 12 bases in the middle. The CDR3 sequence is 15 residues long. CDR1 is SGHTA and CDR2 is FQGNSA in the germline V gene. The CDR3 sequence is CASSSTPSSYNEQFF. CDR3 nucleotide sequence: TGTGCCAGCAGTTCGACTCCCAGCTCCTACAATGAGCAGTTCTTC.

This sequence joins TRBV24-1 and TRBJ1-5; D not resolved. V gave up 5 bases and J gave up 2 bases, with 12 bases separating them. The CDR3 consists of 15 residues. The germline gives CDR1 KGHDR, CDR2 SFDVKD. CDR3 DNA: TGTGCCACCAGTGGCATGGGGTTCGGCAATCAGCCCCAGCATTTT. Protein sequence: CATSGMGFGNQPQHF.

The rearrangement uses TRBV20-1 and TRBJ2-5; possibly TRBD1 for D (6 bases). The CDR3 extends over 15 amino acids. Trimming took 6 bases from V and 5 from J, leaving 22 bases between them. Germline values: CDR1 DFQATT, CDR2 SNEGSKA (reference sequence). CDR3 region: CSAPSSYRVGETQYF. CDR3 bases: TGCAGTGCCCCTTCTTCCTACAGGGTCGGGGAGACCCAGTACTTC.

This chain joins TRBV12-3 or TRBV12-4 and TRBJ2-5, with 12 bases matching TRBD2. This CDR3 is 15 amino acids long. The V gene end was trimmed by 7 bases and the J gene end by 11 bases; junction bases not matched to a gene: 14. The CDR3 region is CASTPLAGGRNEQYF. The CDR3 nucleotides are TGTGCCAGCACCCCCCTAGCGGGAGGGCGCAATGAGCAGTACTTC.

V and J are TRBV2 and TRBJ1-4, with D uncertain. The CDR3 has 13 residues. The ends were cut back, 5 bases at V and 5 bases at J, with 9 bases in the middle. Germline V gene data show CDR1 as SNHLY and CDR2 as FYNNEI. The CDR3 loop is CASSTDLNEKLFF. As DNA, the CDR3 is TGTGCCAGCAGTACTGATTTAAATGAAAAACTGTTTTTT.

V is TRBV5-1 and J is TRBJ1-2, with 12 positions matching TRBD1. Germline values: CDR1 SGHRS, CDR2 YFSETQ. With 4 bases clipped from V and 3 bases from J, the junction kept 7 bases outside the gene matches. CDR3 length: 16 residues. CDR3 nucleotide sequence: TGCGCCAGCAGCCCGCACCGGGACAGGGGGCACTATGGCTACACCTTC. Protein sequence: CASSPHRDRGHYGYTF.

The CDR3 is CASNLPSGGQETQYF. The CDR3 DNA follows: TGTGCCAGCAACTTGCCTAGCGGGGGCCAAGAGACCCAGTACTTC. The gene calls are TRBV7-2 and TRBJ2-5; 10 bases match TRBD2. This CDR3 comprises 15 residues. Germline CDR1 and CDR2: SGHTA and FQGNSA. The V gene end was trimmed by 7 bases and the J gene end by 1 base; junction bases not matched to a gene: 6.